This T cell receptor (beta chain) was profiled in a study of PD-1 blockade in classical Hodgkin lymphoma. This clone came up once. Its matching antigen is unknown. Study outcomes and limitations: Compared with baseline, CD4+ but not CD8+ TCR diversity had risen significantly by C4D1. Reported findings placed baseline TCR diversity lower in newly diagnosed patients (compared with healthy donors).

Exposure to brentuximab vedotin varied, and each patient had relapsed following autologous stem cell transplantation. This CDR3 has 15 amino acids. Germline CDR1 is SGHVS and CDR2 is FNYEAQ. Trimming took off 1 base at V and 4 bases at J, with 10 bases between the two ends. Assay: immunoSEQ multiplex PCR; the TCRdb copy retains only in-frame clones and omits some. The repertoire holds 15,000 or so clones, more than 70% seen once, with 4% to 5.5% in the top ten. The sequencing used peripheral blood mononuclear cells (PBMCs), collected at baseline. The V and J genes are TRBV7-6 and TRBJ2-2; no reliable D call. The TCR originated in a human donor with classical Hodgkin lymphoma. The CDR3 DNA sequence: TGTGCCAGCAGCTTAGTACGATCAGGCACCGGGGAGCTGTTTTTT. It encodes CASSLVRSGTGELFF.